The T cell receptor beta chain under discussion was sequenced for a study of cytomegalovirus exposure and HLA in healthy donors. As for the study in general: A subsequent analysis stated that the roughly 120 validation repertoires were run on the same platform as the approximately 660 first-cohort repertoires.

Measured with immunoSEQ multiplex PCR; TCRdb has only the in-frame clones, and not every one. The sample lists fewer than 200,000 clones, nearly 90% occurring once. The table lists this clone with a few counts. Its antigen is undetermined. Study-level points and caveats: Three chains linked to CMV were shown in vitro to be specific for CMV antigens. According to reports, the classifier identified cytomegalovirus status with high specificity and sensitivity. Most observed TCR sequences were rare, whereas some public TCRs were detected in many donors.

The germline CDR1 and CDR2 sequences are LGHNA and YNFKEQ. V lost 1 base and J lost 0, with 13 bases in between. This CDR3 spans 16 amino acids. The sequence was collected from a woman in her late teens or twenties in good health and CMV-seropositive. Sequencing was done on a sample of PBMCs. The chain combines TRBV4-2 with TRBJ2-7, with D possibly being TRBD2 (7 bases). The CDR3 DNA sequence: TGTGCCAGCAGCCAAGTGCTAGCGGACAGCTCCTACGAGCAGTACTTC. This gives the protein CASSQVLADSSYEQYF.